The next 28 T cell receptor beta chains were all read from a single sample in a study of control samples from healthy donors and cancer patients. The table came from immunoSEQ multiplex PCR; TCRdb's copy has only in-frame clones and leaves some out. This sample has about 170,000 clones; approximately 90% occur once, and the top ten carry approximately 12%. Sequencing was carried out using blood. These receptors were obtained from a man between 25 and 39 years old in good health.

This clone was found once. The chain couples TRBV10-3 to TRBJ1-5, with TRBD1 as a possible D gene (6 bases). Germline V lookup: CDR1 ENHRY, CDR2 SYGVKD. The CDR3 totals 16 residues. V gave up 0 bases and J gave up 7 bases, with 16 bases separating them. CDR3: CAISESDRLGGQPQHF. Here the CDR3 DNA reads TGTGCCATCAGTGAGTCAGACAGGCTAGGTGGGCAGCCCCAGCATTTT.

The chain's CDR3 is CASSAPGQWGSPLHF. CDR3 DNA sequence: TGTGCCAGCAGCGCACCGGGACAGTGGGGTTCACCCCTCCACTTT. V is TRBV7-8 and J is TRBJ1-6, with TRBD1 identical over 7 bases. Unmatched junction bases numbered 10, after V lost 5 bases and J lost 9 bases. This CDR3 region has 15 residues. The germline gives CDR1 SGHVS, CDR2 FQNEAQ.

The chain couples TRBV3-1 (or the pseudogene TRBV3-2) to TRBJ1-3; unclear D gene. The CDR3 sequence is 15 residues long. V dropped 3 bases and J dropped 1 base, with 10 bases sitting between them. CDR1 LGHDT and CDR2 YNNKEL come from the germline V gene (reference sequence). CDR3 sequence: CASSQTFTSGNTIYF. The CDR3 bases are TGTGCCAGCAGCCAGACTTTTACTTCTGGAAACACCATATATTTT.

The chain recombines TRBV9 with TRBJ2-1, with TRBD2 matching over 9 bases. Unmatched junction bases numbered 12, after V lost 2 bases and J lost 0 bases. CDR3 length: 19 amino acids. CDR1 and CDR2 (germline): SGDLS, YYNGEE. The CDR3 coding sequence is TGTGCCAGCAGCGTGGGCGGGGGGGCCGTCCTGGGCTCCTACAATGAGCAGTTCTTC. Its protein is CASSVGGGAVLGSYNEQFF.

There are a few counts of this clone. The V call is TRBV5-4, the J call TRBJ2-4; 16 nucleotides agree with TRBD2. Germline V gene lookup returns CDR1 SGHNT and CDR2 YYREEE (reference sequence). The CDR3 loop spans 18 amino acids. The junction had 10 bases not matched to a gene; V was cut back by 4 bases and J by 6 bases. In nucleotides, the CDR3 is TGTGCCAGCAGCCGCTTGGGACTAGCGGGAGGGCCGGGAAACATTCAGTACTTC. Translation: CASSRLGLAGGPGNIQYF.

This rearrangement joins TRBV6-5 to TRBJ2-1; no firm D call. The CDR3 totals 13 residues. V lost 7 bases, J lost 6 bases, and 13 bases lay in between. The germline gives CDR1 MNHEY, CDR2 SVGAGI. The CDR3 spells CASKPPQINEQFF. CDR3 in DNA: TGTGCCAGCAAACCCCCACAGATCAATGAGCAGTTCTTC.

The V gene is TRBV2, the J gene TRBJ1-6; D is ambiguous. The CDR3 is 15 residues long. Trimming removed 4 bases from V and 0 bases from J, with 7 bases in between. In germline, CDR1 is SNHLY, CDR2 FYNNEI. The CDR3 loop reads CASSGTSSYNSPLHF. CDR3 coding DNA: TGTGCCAGCAGTGGAACGAGCTCCTATAATTCACCCCTCCACTTT. The full variable domain, completed using reference TRBV2 and TRBJ1-6, is EPEVTQTPSHQVTQMGQEVILRCVPISNHLYFYWYRQILGQKVEFLVSFYNNEISEKSEIFDDQFSVERPDGSNFTLKIRSTKLEDSAMYFCASSGTSSYNSPLHFGNGTRLTVT.

The J gene is TRBJ2-5, the V gene TRBV24-1, with a possible D match to TRBD2 (6 bases). CDR1 KGHDR and CDR2 SFDVKD come from the germline V gene. The CDR3 sequence is 14 residues long. Trimming stripped 4 bases from V and 5 bases from J, with 13 bases between. CDR3 amino acids: CATSDAGLWETQYF. The CDR3 DNA sequence: TGTGCCACCAGTGACGCGGGACTGTGGGAGACCCAGTACTTC.

The J gene is TRBJ2-1, the V gene TRBV27; D remains ambiguous. The CDR3 loop spans 15 amino acids. Germline CDR1 and CDR2: MNHEY and SMNVEV (reference sequence). The V and J ends lost 1 base and 0 bases respectively, with 7 bases between them. CDR3 nucleotides: TGTGCCAGCAGTTTATTTCCAAGCTCCTACAATGAGCAGTTCTTC. Its protein product is CASSLFPSSYNEQFF.

This chain links TRBV5-4 with TRBJ2-1; 12 bases agree with TRBD2. Germline assignment: CDR1 SGHNT and CDR2 YYREEE (reference sequence). The CDR3 is made up of 16 amino acids. With V trimmed by 4 bases and J by 6 bases, 8 bases remained unmatched. The CDR3 region has the DNA TGTGCCAGCAGCGTGGGACTAGCGGGTAATAGCAATGAGCAGTTCTTC. It encodes CASSVGLAGNSNEQFF. Looking up the rest from reference TRBV5-4 and TRBJ2-1 gives the full variable domain: ETGVTQSPTHLIKTRGQQVTLRCSSQSGHNTVSWYQQALGQGPQFIFQYYREEENGRGNFPPRFSGLQFPNYSSELNVNALELDDSALYLCASSVGLAGNSNEQFFGPGTRLTVL.

This sequence joins TRBV5-5 and TRBJ1-1; no clear D. The germline V gene has CDR1 SGHKS and CDR2 YYEKEE (reference sequence). This CDR3 region has 13 residues. Trimming removed 4 bases from V and 5 bases from J, with 12 bases in between. CDR3 DNA sequence: TGTGCCAGCAGCGAGATGCCGGGGACTGAAGCTTTCTTT. Its translation is CASSEMPGTEAFF.

In DNA, the CDR3 is TGTGCTAGTGGTTTCCCTGGGGGCTGGAGGGAGACCCAGTACTTC. Translated, it gives CASGFPGGWRETQYF. J is TRBJ2-5 and V is TRBV12-5; possibly TRBD1 for D (6 bases). The CDR3 spans 15 residues. The V gene lost 3 bases and the J gene lost 5 bases, with 16 bases spanning the gap. Per germline, CDR1 LGHNT and CDR2 FRNRAP.

This rearrangement joins TRBV11-2 to TRBJ1-4; possible D gene TRBD1, 5 bases. Germline V gene data show CDR1 as SGHAT and CDR2 as FQNNGV. The CDR3 totals 15 residues. The V end lost 2 bases, the J end lost 11 bases, and 18 bases lay between the germline ends. CDR3 sequence: CASSLSRGTERKLFF. CDR3 in DNA: TGTGCCAGCAGCTTAAGCCGAGGGACGGAGAGGAAACTGTTTTTT.

The chain combines TRBV6-5 with TRBJ2-5; a weak D match, TRBD1 (5 bases). V was pared by 5 bases and J by 5 bases, with 12 bases between. CDR1 and CDR2 from the germline V gene are MNHEY and SVGAGI. The CDR3 length is 13 residues. CDR3 region: CASSPQGGETQYF. CDR3 nucleotides: TGTGCCAGCAGTCCCCAGGGTGGGGAGACCCAGTACTTC.

This clone was seen once. V usage is TRBV9 and J usage is TRBJ2-1; D might be TRBD2 (5 bases). The germline V gene encodes CDR1 SGDLS and CDR2 YYNGEE. The CDR3 spans 14 residues. The V end was cut by 0 bases, the J end by 3 bases, with 7 bases between. Here the CDR3 reads CASSVGLLYNEQFF. CDR3 DNA: TGTGCCAGCAGCGTAGGACTACTCTACAATGAGCAGTTCTTC. Supplemented by reference TRBV9 and TRBJ2-1, the full variable domain reads DSGVTQTPKHLITATGQRVTLRCSPRSGDLSVYWYQQSLDQGLQFLIQYYNGEERAKGNILERFSAQQFPDLHSELNLSSLELGDSALYFCASSVGLLYNEQFFGPGTRLTVL.

The rearrangement links TRBV25-1 to TRBJ2-3; 8 positions match TRBD2. Germline CDR1 and CDR2: MGHDK and SYGVNS. The CDR3 is 15 residues long. V dropped 6 bases and J dropped 2; count of bases not matched to a gene: 7. The CDR3 is CASRAGGVNTDTQYF. In DNA, the CDR3 is TGTGCCAGCAGAGCCGGGGGGGTCAACACAGATACGCAGTATTTT.

The chain recombines TRBV19 with TRBJ1-6; D is undetermined. This CDR3 contains 14 residues. Germline CDR1 reads LNHDA; CDR2 reads SQIVND (reference sequence). Trimming shortened V by 4 bases and J by 5 bases, and 9 bases separated the two germline ends. CDR3 DNA sequence: TGTGCCAGTAGTACTTACGGGGATAATTCACCCCTCCACTTT. Its protein product is CASSTYGDNSPLHF.

V usage is TRBV27 and J usage is TRBJ2-7; possibly TRBD1 or TRBD2 for D (6 bases each). This CDR3 spans 16 amino acids. Deletions cut 2 bases from V and 5 bases from J, with 19 bases between. Germline loops: CDR1 MNHEY, CDR2 SMNVEV (reference sequence). In DNA, the CDR3 is TGTGCCAGCAGTTTAGACCCGGGGGCGACAATCCACGAGCAGTACTTC. Translated, it gives CASSLDPGATIHEQYF.

This clone was found once. V usage is TRBV21-1 and J usage is TRBJ2-3; TRBD2 is the table's D call, not checked against the DNA. TRBV21-1 is deemed a pseudogene. CDR3 length: 16 residues. The CDR3 bases are TGTGCCAGCAGCAAAGGGCGGGGGCCGATCACAGATACGCAGTATTTT. Residues: CASSKGRGPITDTQYF.

The V call is TRBV7-6, the J call TRBJ2-5, with 7 bases aligning to TRBD2. The CDR3 covers 15 residues. CDR1 and CDR2 from the germline V gene are SGHVS and FNYEAQ. J lost 4 bases, V lost 5 bases, and 10 bases had no gene match. The CDR3 protein is CASSPEGRGRETQYF. CDR3 sequence (DNA): TGTGCCAGCAGCCCAGAGGGACGCGGGAGAGAGACCCAGTACTTC.

J is TRBJ2-2 and V is TRBV3-1 (or the pseudogene TRBV3-2); D possibly matches TRBD1 or TRBD2 (5 bases each). The CDR3 runs to 15 residues. Between the trimmed V and J ends, which lost 0 bases and 6 bases, there was a span of 11 bases. Germline V CDR1 and CDR2: LGHDT, YNNKEL (reference sequence). The CDR3, as DNA: TGTGCCAGCAGCCAAGATGTGGGGCGGGCCGGGGAGCTGTTTTTT. Encoded protein: CASSQDVGRAGELFF.

This chain links TRBV19 with TRBJ1-1; D gene uncertain. CDR3 size: 15 residues. Germline V gene lookup returns CDR1 LNHDA and CDR2 SQIVND (reference sequence). Trimming took off 6 bases at V and 1 base at J, with 15 bases between the two ends. The CDR3 sequence is CASSRQRTENTEAFF. The DNA of the CDR3 is TGTGCCAGTAGCCGGCAAAGAACTGAGAACACTGAAGCTTTCTTT.

This chain links TRBV12-3 or TRBV12-4 with TRBJ1-2, with D unresolved. The CDR3 spans 12 residues. V was trimmed by 8 bases and J by 4 bases, leaving 11 bases between them. The CDR3: CASQSSRYGYTF. The CDR3 DNA sequence: TGTGCCAGCCAATCCAGCCGCTATGGCTACACCTTC.

Here the CDR3 reads CASSPFRDREETQYF. For the CDR3, the DNA is TGTGCCAGCTCACCTTTCCGGGACAGGGAAGAGACCCAGTACTTC. The rearrangement links TRBV18 to TRBJ2-5; the match to TRBD1 covers 9 bases. Germline CDR1 KGHSH, CDR2 LQKENI. The ends lost 3 bases at V and 3 bases at J; junction bases unmatched: 5. There are 15 residues in the CDR3. Full variable domain (missing parts from reference TRBV18 and TRBJ2-5): NAGVMQNPRHLVRRRGQEARLRCSPMKGHSHVYWYRQLPEEGLKFMVYLQKENIIDESGMPKERFSAEFPKEGPSILRIQQVVRGDSAAYFCASSPFRDREETQYFGPGTRLLVL.

The chain uses TRBV6-1 and TRBJ1-1; D uncertain. V gave up 1 base and J gave up 1 base, with 4 bases separating them. CDR3 length: 13 amino acids. From germline, CDR1 is MNHNS and CDR2 SASEGT. This CDR3 is CASSEGGNTEAFF. CDR3 DNA: TGTGCCAGCAGTGAAGGGGGGAACACTGAAGCTTTCTTT.

The V call is TRBV7-9, the J call TRBJ2-2; TRBD1 agrees at 8 bases. This CDR3 comprises 17 residues. J gave up 3 bases and V 3 bases, and 9 bases lay outside the gene matches. Germline CDR1 SEHNR, CDR2 FQNEAQ (reference sequence). For the CDR3, the DNA is TGTGCCAGCAGCTTGGGCTTAGGGACAGGAGACACCGGGGAGCTGTTTTTT. Protein product: CASSLGLGTGDTGELFF.

The V and J genes are TRBV5-1 and TRBJ2-7, with 9 positions matching TRBD1. CDR1 and CDR2 from the germline V gene are SGHRS and YFSETQ. Unmatched junction bases numbered 3, after V lost 5 bases and J lost 3 bases. The CDR3 runs 13 residues. CDR3 bases: TGCGCCAGCAGTACGACAGGGGGCTACGAGCAGTACTTC. It codes for CASSTTGGYEQYF.

DNA of the CDR3: TGCGCCAGCAGCTTGAGTACAGGGGTGAACACTGAAGCTTTCTTT. As protein: CASSLSTGVNTEAFF. The chain carries TRBV5-1 and TRBJ1-1, with 7 bases identical to TRBD1. CDR1 is SGHRS, CDR2 YFSETQ, per germline. Germline trimming cut 1 base from V and 0 bases from J; bases unmatched to any gene: 3. The length of the CDR3 is 15 residues.